This is a list of T cell receptor beta chains from one sample in a study of cytomegalovirus exposure and HLA in healthy donors. Only in-frame clones appear in the TCRdb table, and some are missing; sequencing was by immunoSEQ multiplex PCR. This sample's table reports about 130,000 clones. Sample: PBMCs. Source of these receptors: a woman aged 40 to 50 in good health and CMV-seronegative. Both conserved end residues are part of each CDR3. Fields, in order: D gene, J gene, V gene, CDR3 protein, CDR3 DNA. D genes are given only for firm matches.

D: .
J: TRBJ2-7
V: TRBV6-5
CDR3: CASSSLSYEQYF
DNA: TGTGCCAGCAGCTCCCTCTCCTACGAGCAGTACTTC

D: .
J: TRBJ1-6
V: TRBV15
CDR3: CATSRTQGAPYSPLHF
DNA: TGTGCCACCAGCAGGACACAGGGCGCGCCTTATTCACCCCTCCACTTT

D: TRBD1
J: TRBJ1-6
V: TRBV5-1
CDR3: CASSGRGPNSPLHF
DNA: TGCGCCAGCAGCGGCAGGGGGCCCAATTCACCCCTCCACTTT

D: .
J: TRBJ1-2
V: TRBV28
CDR3: CASSFSPGSDLVYGYTF
DNA: TGTGCCAGCAGTTTTAGCCCAGGGTCCGACCTTGTCTATGGCTACACCTTC

D: .
J: TRBJ1-2
V: TRBV7-2
CDR3: CASSPRRGSNYGYTF
DNA: TGTGCCAGCAGCCCGAGAAGAGGATCTAACTATGGCTACACCTTC

D: .
J: TRBJ1-2
V: TRBV7-2
CDR3: CASSSSRPELESYTF
DNA: TGTGCCAGCAGCTCAAGCCGTCCGGAACTAGAGAGCTACACCTTC

D: .
J: TRBJ2-3
V: TRBV11-1
CDR3: CASGYGARTDTQYF
DNA: TGTGCCAGCGGCTATGGGGCACGCACAGATACGCAGTATTTT

D: .
J: TRBJ1-1
V: TRBV5-1
CDR3: CASTPQGLRGTEAFF
DNA: TGCGCCAGCACCCCGCAGGGGTTGAGGGGCACTGAAGCTTTCTTT

D: .
J: TRBJ1-4
V: TRBV18
CDR3: CAGAAPSATNEKLFF
DNA: TGTGCCGGCGCGGCACCTTCAGCAACTAATGAAAAACTGTTTTTT

D: TRBD2
J: TRBJ2-3
V: TRBV5-4
CDR3: CASSLGLAGGPSWADTQYF
DNA: TGTGCCAGCAGCTTGGGACTAGCGGGGGGGCCGAGTTGGGCAGATACGCAGTATTTT

D: .
J: TRBJ1-2
V: TRBV4-1
CDR3: CASSLGGSGGFGYTF
DNA: TGCGCCAGCAGCCTAGGGGGTAGCGGGGGCTTTGGCTACACCTTC

D: .
J: TRBJ2-7
V: TRBV11-3
CDR3: CASSLDGNSFGSEQYF
DNA: TGTGCCAGCAGCTTAGATGGTAATAGTTTCGGGAGCGAGCAGTACTTC

D: .
J: TRBJ1-4
V: TRBV28
CDR3: CASRLTRYNEKLFF
DNA: TGTGCCAGCAGGTTGACACGGTATAATGAAAAACTGTTTTTT

D: .
J: TRBJ2-3
V: TRBV5-1
CDR3: CASSVFSVNTQYF
DNA: TGCGCCAGCAGCGTTTTCTCCGTTAATACGCAGTATTTT

D: .
J: TRBJ2-3
V: TRBV4-2
CDR3: CASSQVTDLLTTDTQYF
DNA: TGTGCCAGCAGCCAAGTGACAGATCTACTTACCACAGATACGCAGTATTTT

D: .
J: TRBJ2-4
V: TRBV19
CDR3: CASSHQGGVKNIQYF
DNA: TGTGCCAGTAGCCATCAAGGGGGGGTCAAAAACATTCAGTACTTC

D: .
J: TRBJ2-5
V: TRBV28
CDR3: CASSLTNPGPGRGRNKETQYF
DNA: TGTGCCAGCAGTTTGACCAACCCAGGACCGGGTCGAGGGCGTAATAAAGAGACCCAGTACTTC

D: TRBD1
J: TRBJ1-2
V: TRBV9
CDR3: CASSPRQGALVPGYGYTF
DNA: TGTGCCAGCAGCCCCCGACAGGGGGCTCTGGTGCCTGGCTATGGCTACACCTTC

D: .
J: TRBJ2-7
V: TRBV20-1
CDR3: CSARDTYEQYF
DNA: TGCAGTGCTCGGGACACCTACGAGCAGTACTTC

D: .
J: TRBJ1-2
V: TRBV7-2
CDR3: CASSLGQVSYGYTF
DNA: TGTGCCAGCAGCTTAGGACAAGTTAGCTATGGCTACACCTTC

D: .
J: TRBJ1-1
V: TRBV27
CDR3: CASSSGNTEAFF
DNA: TGTGCCAGCAGTTCAGGGAACACTGAAGCTTTCTTT

D: .
J: TRBJ1-4
V: TRBV7-3
CDR3: CASSLTGGEKLFF
DNA: TGTGCCAGCAGCTTAACTGGAGGTGAAAAACTGTTTTTT

D: TRBD1
J: TRBJ1-2
V: TRBV7-2
CDR3: CASSLAGGSNYGYTF
DNA: TGTGCCAGCAGCTTGGCAGGGGGCAGTAACTATGGCTACACCTTC

D: TRBD1
J: TRBJ2-5
V: TRBV6-5
CDR3: CASMQWTGKIETQYF
DNA: TGTGCCAGCATGCAATGGACAGGGAAAATAGAGACCCAGTACTTC

D: .
J: TRBJ1-1
V: TRBV9
CDR3: CASSVSPRGRDTEAFF
DNA: TGTGCCAGCAGCGTATCCCCCAGGGGTAGGGACACTGAAGCTTTCTTT

D: .
J: TRBJ1-6
V: TRBV11-1
CDR3: CASSSLGQYNSPLHF
DNA: TGTGCCAGCAGCTCCCTGGGACAATATAATTCACCCCTCCACTTT

D: TRBD1
J: TRBJ1-1
V: TRBV9
CDR3: CASSLQGQLNTEAFF
DNA: TGTGCCAGCAGCCTACAGGGACAGCTGAACACTGAAGCTTTCTTT

D: TRBD1
J: TRBJ2-7
V: TRBV7-2
CDR3: CASSFADRVYEQYF
DNA: TGTGCCAGCAGCTTTGCGGACAGGGTCTACGAGCAGTACTTC

D: .
J: TRBJ1-4
V: TRBV19
CDR3: CASSGGATNEKLFF
DNA: TGTGCCAGTAGTGGCGGAGCAACTAATGAAAAACTGTTTTTT

D: TRBD1
J: TRBJ2-6
V: TRBV7-3
CDR3: CASSLRLGQALSGANVLTF
DNA: TGTGCCAGCAGCCTTCGATTAGGACAGGCTCTCTCTGGGGCCAACGTCCTGACTTTC

D: .
J: TRBJ1-1
V: TRBV7-2
CDR3: CASREGPNTEAFF
DNA: TGTGCCAGCAGGGAGGGGCCTAACACTGAAGCTTTCTTT

D: TRBD1
J: TRBJ1-1
V: TRBV9
CDR3: CASSVVFSAGGTEAFF
DNA: TGTGCCAGCAGCGTAGTTTTCTCGGCAGGGGGTACTGAAGCTTTCTTT

D: .
J: TRBJ1-2
V: TRBV7-2
CDR3: CASSVKAQDYGYTF
DNA: TGTGCCAGCAGCGTCAAGGCTCAGGACTATGGCTACACCTTC

D: .
J: TRBJ1-2
V: TRBV10-3
CDR3: CAIRRQSGGNYGYTF
DNA: TGTGCCATCAGAAGACAGTCGGGAGGTAACTATGGCTACACCTTC

D: .
J: TRBJ1-6
V: TRBV5-1
CDR3: CASSEGGSSYNSPLHF
DNA: TGCGCCAGCAGCGAAGGGGGTAGCTCCTATAATTCACCCCTCCACTTT

D: .
J: TRBJ1-2
V: TRBV10-3
CDR3: CAISPGSGDYGYTF
DNA: TGTGCCATCAGCCCAGGGTCGGGGGACTATGGCTACACCTTC

D: .
J: TRBJ1-3
V: TRBV28
CDR3: CASSTLGGTGNTIYF
DNA: TGTGCCAGCAGTACCCTTGGGGGCACTGGAAACACCATATATTTT

D: .
J: TRBJ1-6
V: TRBV6-1
CDR3: CASTAQDRTPLHF
DNA: TGTGCCAGCACCGCGCAGGATAGAACACCCCTCCACTTT

D: TRBD2
J: TRBJ2-2
V: TRBV7-3
CDR3: CASSLLAGGNTGELFF
DNA: TGTGCCAGCAGCTTACTAGCGGGGGGTAACACCGGGGAGCTGTTTTTT

D: .
J: TRBJ1-1
V: TRBV5-5
CDR3: CASSLAGGANTEAFF
DNA: TGTGCCAGCAGCTTAGCGGGGGGCGCGAACACTGAAGCTTTCTTT

D: .
J: TRBJ1-1
V: TRBV18
CDR3: CASSPEGHGETEAFF
DNA: TGTGCCAGCTCACCAGAGGGACACGGAGAGACTGAAGCTTTCTTT

D: TRBD2
J: TRBJ2-1
V: TRBV9
CDR3: CASSVIGGSLDNEQFF
DNA: TGTGCCAGCAGCGTAATCGGCGGGAGCCTTGACAATGAGCAGTTCTTC

D: TRBD1
J: TRBJ2-1
V: TRBV5-4
CDR3: CASSHLDRENEQFF
DNA: TGTGCCAGCAGCCACTTGGACAGGGAAAATGAGCAGTTCTTC

D: .
J: TRBJ1-2
V: TRBV28
CDR3: CASRRPGGGAGGYTF
DNA: TGTGCCAGCAGGCGACCTGGCGGTGGGGCGGGGGGCTACACCTTC

D: .
J: TRBJ1-2
V: TRBV11-2
CDR3: CASSLDRDLLEGGYTF
DNA: TGTGCCAGCAGCTTAGATCGGGATTTGTTGGAAGGCGGCTACACCTTC

D: TRBD1
J: TRBJ1-6
V: TRBV15
CDR3: CATSRQGAHSPLHF
DNA: TGTGCCACCAGCAGACAGGGGGCTCATTCACCCCTCCACTTT

D: TRBD1
J: TRBJ1-1
V: TRBV7-2
CDR3: CASSLVTGGGGAWTEAFF
DNA: TGTGCCAGCAGCTTAGTTACAGGGGGAGGGGGTGCGTGGACTGAAGCTTTCTTT

D: .
J: TRBJ1-5
V: TRBV6-4
CDR3: CASNSRDTYSNQPQHF
DNA: TGTGCCAGCAATAGCAGGGACACTTATAGCAATCAGCCCCAGCATTTT

D: .
J: TRBJ1-5
V: TRBV21-1
CDR3: CASSKEEAELHSNQPQHF
DNA: TGTGCCAGCAGCAAAGAGGAGGCAGAACTTCATAGCAATCAGCCCCAGCATTTT

D: TRBD1
J: TRBJ2-7
V: TRBV5-1
CDR3: CASSRGTGGGYEQYF
DNA: TGCGCCAGCAGCCGCGGGACAGGGGGCGGGTACGAGCAGTACTTC

D: TRBD1
J: TRBJ1-4
V: TRBV7-2
CDR3: CASSPGGGGEKLFF
DNA: TGTGCCAGCAGCCCAGGGGGCGGGGGTGAAAAACTGTTTTTT

D: .
J: TRBJ2-7
V: TRBV7-2
CDR3: CASSFGRGGDEQYF
DNA: TGTGCCAGCAGTTTCGGAAGGGGAGGAGACGAGCAGTACTTC

D: .
J: TRBJ2-3
V: TRBV6-1
CDR3: CASSATVTDTQYF
DNA: TGTGCCAGCAGCGCTACAGTCACAGATACGCAGTATTTT

D: .
J: TRBJ2-7
V: TRBV27
CDR3: CASRKDTGLGNEQYF
DNA: TGTGCCAGCAGAAAAGACACGGGGTTAGGAAACGAGCAGTACTTC

D: TRBD2
J: TRBJ2-4
V: TRBV29-1
CDR3: CSGWVLAGGTKNIQYF
DNA: TGCAGCGGGTGGGTTTTAGCGGGGGGAACCAAAAACATTCAGTACTTC

D: .
J: TRBJ1-1
V: TRBV7-9
CDR3: CASSQRTEKAFF
DNA: TGTGCCAGCAGCCAGCGGACGGAGAAAGCTTTCTTT

D: .
J: TRBJ1-1
V: TRBV6-1
CDR3: CASSEAGGVTEAFF
DNA: TGTGCCAGCAGTGAGGCGGGGGGAGTGACTGAAGCTTTCTTT

D: .
J: TRBJ2-5
V: TRBV7-2
CDR3: CASSLGQEETQYF
DNA: TGTGCCAGCAGCTTAGGCCAGGAAGAGACCCAGTACTTC

D: TRBD1
J: TRBJ1-6
V: TRBV7-2
CDR3: CASSLDRGNSPLHF
DNA: TGTGCCAGCAGCTTAGACAGGGGGAATTCACCCCTCCACTTT